Listed below are T cell receptor beta chains from one sample, sequenced in a study of T cell responses to AZD1222 COVID-19 vaccine. The repertoire was sequenced with immunoSEQ multiplex PCR; TCRdb's copy has only in-frame clones and lacks some. The table has 140,000 or so clones, over 75% seen once. Sequences were derived from peripheral blood, sampled 28 days after the second dose of the MenACWY control vaccine. The receptors shown here come from an adult who received the MenACWY meningococcal vaccine as a control. The CDR3 runs from the conserved cysteine through the conserved F or W. Fields, in order: J gene, V gene, clone size, D gene, CDR3 protein, CDR3 DNA. D genes are given only for firm matches. Expanded clones are given a class, and other clones once, few, many or no size at all.

>TRBJ2-1|TRBV19|-|TRBD2
CASSLGTSGGSYNEQFF
TGTGCCAGTAGTTTGGGGACTAGCGGGGGATCCTACAATGAGCAGTTCTTC
>TRBJ2-3|TRBV30|-|-
CAWSVDTQYF
TGTGCCTGGAGTGTCGATACGCAGTATTTT
>TRBJ1-3|TRBV3-1/TRBV3-2|-|TRBD1
CASTPGTGGMSNTIYF
TGTGCCAGCACCCCAGGGACAGGGGGCATGTCGAACACCATATATTTT
>TRBJ2-2|TRBV9|-|TRBD1
CASSDQWDRGLVGELFF
TGTGCCAGCAGCGACCAGTGGGACAGGGGGCTAGTGGGGGAGCTGTTTTTT
>TRBJ1-1|TRBV9|-|TRBD1
CASGRGGPRVSEAFF
TGTGCCAGCGGTCGAGGGGGCCCACGGGTCTCCGAAGCTTTCTTT
>TRBJ2-1|TRBV5-1|-|TRBD2
CASSLGPGTSLPSEQFF
TGCGCCAGCAGCTTGGGCCCCGGGACTAGTCTCCCCAGTGAGCAGTTCTTC
>TRBJ1-1|TRBV7-8|-|-
CASSLATGNTEAFF
TGTGCCAGCAGCTTAGCAACAGGGAACACTGAAGCTTTCTTT
>TRBJ2-7|TRBV6-6|-|-
CASSQTAHEQYF
TGTGCCAGCAGTCAGACCGCCCACGAGCAGTACTTC
>TRBJ2-1|TRBV10-3|few|-
CAISPGGLYNEQFF
TGTGCCATCAGCCCTGGGGGCCTCTACAATGAGCAGTTCTTC
>TRBJ2-1|TRBV4-2|-|TRBD2
CASSQGTSVYNEQFF
TGTGCCAGCAGCCAAGGGACTAGCGTCTACAATGAGCAGTTCTTC
>TRBJ1-5|TRBV7-2|-|TRBD1
CASSLVGGGNQPQHF
TGTGCCAGCAGCCTTGTAGGGGGCGGCAATCAGCCCCAGCATTTT
>TRBJ1-1|TRBV19|-|-
CASRMKGGAEAFF
TGTGCCAGTAGGATGAAGGGGGGAGCTGAAGCTTTCTTT
>TRBJ1-4|TRBV7-9|-|-
CASSRTATNEKLFF
TGTGCCAGCAGCCGGACGGCAACTAATGAAAAACTGTTTTTT
>TRBJ1-1|TRBV11-2|-|-
CASSATWGNTEAFF
TGTGCCAGCAGCGCCACTTGGGGGAACACTGAAGCTTTCTTT
>TRBJ2-3|TRBV27|-|TRBD1
CASSLGQGATADTQYF
TGTGCCAGCAGTCTCGGACAGGGGGCGACAGCAGATACGCAGTATTTT
>TRBJ1-1|TRBV19|-|-
CASGDPLTEAFF
TGTGCCAGTGGGGACCCCCTAACTGAAGCTTTCTTT
>TRBJ1-1|TRBV6-5|once|-
CASSPLRGNTEAFF
TGTGCCAGCAGTCCCCTCAGGGGGAACACTGAAGCTTTCTTT
>TRBJ2-7|TRBV12-3/TRBV12-4|-|-
CASSLAEVTEQYF
TGTGCCAGCAGTTTAGCCGAGGTAACCGAGCAGTACTTC
>TRBJ1-1|TRBV21-1|-|-
CASSQGSDVNTEAFF
TGTGCCAGCAGCCAGGGGTCGGATGTGAACACTGAAGCTTTCTTT
>TRBJ1-4|TRBV3-1/TRBV3-2|few|TRBD1
CASSPSAQGTNEKLFF
TGTGCCAGCAGCCCCAGCGCACAGGGGACTAATGAAAAACTGTTTTTT
>TRBJ2-7|TRBV12-3/TRBV12-4|-|-
CASSFGQTYEQYF
TGTGCCAGCAGTTTTGGGCAGACCTACGAGCAGTACTTC
>TRBJ2-3|TRBV5-4|-|-
CASSYPGRDTQYF
TGTGCCAGCAGCTACCCAGGGAGAGATACGCAGTATTTT
>TRBJ2-1|TRBV11-3|-|-
CASSLGVRLGSTNEQFF
TGTGCCAGCAGCTTAGGAGTCCGGTTGGGCAGCACCAATGAGCAGTTCTTC
>TRBJ1-3|TRBV7-8|once|-
CASSLEGFVVSGNTIYF
TGTGCCAGCAGCTTAGAAGGGTTCGTAGTGTCTGGAAACACCATATATTTT
>TRBJ1-5|TRBV6-2/TRBV6-3|-|-
CASSTGLLDQPQHF
TGTGCCAGCAGTACCGGACTCCTCGATCAGCCCCAGCATTTT